The sequence of this T cell receptor beta chain was determined in a study of blood T cell repertoires in COVID-19. Study at large: Acute and convalescent COVID-19 samples came from the United States, Italy and Spain.

This clone appeared once. Assay: immunoSEQ multiplex PCR; the TCRdb copy retains only in-frame clones and omits some. The sample shows 210,000 or so clones, about 90% of them seen only once. Specimen: peripheral blood. The sequence derives from a man aged 18 to 30 with active or convalescent COVID-19.

CDR3 in amino acids: CASSKAHRSSYEQYF. Written as DNA, the CDR3 is TGTGCCAGCAGCAAAGCCCATCGGAGCTCCTACGAGCAGTACTTC. The V and J genes are TRBV21-1 and TRBJ2-7; TRBD2 is taken as the D call from the table, unchecked against the DNA. TRBV21-1 is tagged as a pseudogene. This CDR3 region has 15 residues.